Listed here is a single TCR beta chain. Other nucleotide sequences in the sample specify the same CDR3. This CDR3 spans 14 amino acids. Per the germline V gene, CDR1 is SGHRS and CDR2 is YFSETQ. V was trimmed by 2 bases and J by 1 base, leaving 7 bases between them. The data are from a study of shared clonotypes between healthy human individuals. Clones were sequenced by immunoSEQ multiplex PCR, and TCRdb holds only the in-frame ones, with some missing. The sample has approximately 2,300,000 clones; 85% to 95% are singletons. Material: naive CD4+ T cells from PBMCs. Sample subset: CD45RA+ positively selected. The receptor was derived from a young man in good health. Some clones in this sample may be carry-over from other donors' samples. This chain joins TRBV5-1 and TRBJ1-3; perhaps TRBD1 as D (5 bases). The chain's CDR3 is CASSFGGSGNTIYF. The CDR3 coding sequence is TGCGCCAGCAGCTTTGGGGGGTCTGGAAACACCATATATTTT.